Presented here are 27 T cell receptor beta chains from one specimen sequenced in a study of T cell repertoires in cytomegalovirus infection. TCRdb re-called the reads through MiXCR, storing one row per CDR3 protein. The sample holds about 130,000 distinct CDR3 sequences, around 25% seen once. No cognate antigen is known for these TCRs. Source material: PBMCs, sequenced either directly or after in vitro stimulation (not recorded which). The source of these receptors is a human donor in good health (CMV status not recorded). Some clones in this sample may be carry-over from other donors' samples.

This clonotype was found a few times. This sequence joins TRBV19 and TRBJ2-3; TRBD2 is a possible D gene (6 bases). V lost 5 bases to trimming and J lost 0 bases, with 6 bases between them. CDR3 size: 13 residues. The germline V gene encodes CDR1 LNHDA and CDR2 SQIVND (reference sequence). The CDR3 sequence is CASSGTSTDTQYF. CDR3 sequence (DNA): TGTGCCAGTAGTGGGACTAGCACAGATACGCAGTATTTT. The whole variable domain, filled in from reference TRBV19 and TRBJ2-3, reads DGGITQSPKYLFRKEGQNVTLSCEQNLNHDAMYWYRQDPGQGLRLIYYSQIVNDFQKGDIAEGYSVSREKKESFPLTVTSAQKNPTAFYLCASSGTSTDTQYFGPGTRLTVL.

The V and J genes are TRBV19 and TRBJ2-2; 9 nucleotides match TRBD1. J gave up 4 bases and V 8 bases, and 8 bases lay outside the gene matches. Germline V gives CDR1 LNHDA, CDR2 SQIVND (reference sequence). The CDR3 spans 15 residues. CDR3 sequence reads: CASQLQGAFTGELFF. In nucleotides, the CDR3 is TGTGCCAGTCAGTTACAGGGGGCTTTCACCGGGGAGCTGTTTTTT.

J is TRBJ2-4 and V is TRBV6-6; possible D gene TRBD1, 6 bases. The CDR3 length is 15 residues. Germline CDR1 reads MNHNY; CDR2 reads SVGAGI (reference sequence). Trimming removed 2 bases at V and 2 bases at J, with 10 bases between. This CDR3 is CASSYGGQSKNIQYF. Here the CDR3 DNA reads TGTGCCAGCAGTTACGGGGGCCAGTCCAAAAACATTCAGTACTTC.

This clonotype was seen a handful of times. This CDR3 is CASSLGRTNTEAFF. The CDR3 DNA is TGTGCCAGCAGCTTAGGGCGGACGAACACTGAAGCTTTCTTT. The chain carries TRBV7-9 and TRBJ1-1, with unresolved D. CDR3 length: 14 residues. V shed 1 base and J shed 1 base, with 7 bases lying between them. Germline CDR1 reads SEHNR; CDR2 reads FQNEAQ (reference sequence).

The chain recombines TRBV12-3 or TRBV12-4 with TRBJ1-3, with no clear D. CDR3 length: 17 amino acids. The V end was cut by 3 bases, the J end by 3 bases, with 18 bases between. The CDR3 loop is CASSLTLGGNLGNTIYF. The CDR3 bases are TGTGCCAGCAGTTTGACCTTAGGAGGGAACCTTGGAAACACCATATATTTT.

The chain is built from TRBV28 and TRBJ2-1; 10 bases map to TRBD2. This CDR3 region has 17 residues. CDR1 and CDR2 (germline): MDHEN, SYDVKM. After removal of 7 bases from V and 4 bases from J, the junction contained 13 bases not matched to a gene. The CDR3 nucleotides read TGTGCCAGCAATAAAGCGGGAGGGACTATAGGTTACAATGAGCAGTTCTTC. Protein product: CASNKAGGTIGYNEQFF.

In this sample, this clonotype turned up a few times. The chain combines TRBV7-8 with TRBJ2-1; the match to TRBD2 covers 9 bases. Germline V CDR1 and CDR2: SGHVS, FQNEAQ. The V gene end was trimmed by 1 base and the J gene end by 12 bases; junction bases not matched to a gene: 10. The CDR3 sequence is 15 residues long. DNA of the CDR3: TGTGCCAGCAGCTTAGTGGCGACTAGCGGAGGGGGGCAGTTCTTC. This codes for CASSLVATSGGGQFF.

The CDR3 sequence: CASSTPALVGNYEQYF. Here the CDR3 DNA reads TGTGCCAGCAGTACCCCCGCACTAGTGGGTAACTACGAGCAGTACTTC. The rearrangement links TRBV6-2 or TRBV6-3 to TRBJ2-7, with D possibly being TRBD2 (5 bases). V dropped 5 bases and J dropped 3 bases, with 20 bases sitting between them. The CDR3 spans 16 residues. Germline CDR1 and CDR2: MNHEY and SVGEGT.

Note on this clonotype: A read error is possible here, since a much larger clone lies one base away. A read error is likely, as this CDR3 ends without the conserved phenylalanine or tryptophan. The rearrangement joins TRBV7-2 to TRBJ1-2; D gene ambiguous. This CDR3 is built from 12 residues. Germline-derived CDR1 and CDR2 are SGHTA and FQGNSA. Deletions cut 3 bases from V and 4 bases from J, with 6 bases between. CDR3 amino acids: CASSFGPYGYTL. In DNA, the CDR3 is TGTGCCAGCAGCTTCGGGCCCTATGGCTACACCTTA.

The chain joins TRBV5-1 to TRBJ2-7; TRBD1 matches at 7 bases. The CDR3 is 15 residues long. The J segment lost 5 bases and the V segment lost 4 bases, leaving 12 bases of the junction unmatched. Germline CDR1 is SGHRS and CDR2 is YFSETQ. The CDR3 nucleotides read TGCGCCAGCAGCGTAAGAAGCGGACAGGCCCACGAGCAGTACTTC. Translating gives CASSVRSGQAHEQYF. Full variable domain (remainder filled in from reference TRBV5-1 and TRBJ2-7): KAGVTQTPRYLIKTRGQQVTLSCSPISGHRSVSWYQQTPGQGLQFLFEYFSETQRNKGNFPGRFSGRQFSNSRSEMNVSTLELGDSALYLCASSVRSGQAHEQYFGPGTRLTVT.

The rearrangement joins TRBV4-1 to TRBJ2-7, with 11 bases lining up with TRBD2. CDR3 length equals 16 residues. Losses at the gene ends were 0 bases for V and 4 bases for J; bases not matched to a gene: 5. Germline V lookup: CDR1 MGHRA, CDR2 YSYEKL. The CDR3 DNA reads TGCGCCAGCAGCCAAGAGGGGACTAGCGGCCATTACGAGCAGTACGTC. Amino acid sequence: CASSQEGTSGHYEQYV.

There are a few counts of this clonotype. The CDR3 is CASSYADRATEAFF. The CDR3 DNA sequence: TGTGCCAGCAGTTACGCGGACAGGGCCACTGAAGCTTTCTTT. The chain has TRBV6-5 and TRBJ1-1, with 8 bases identical to TRBD1. The CDR3 consists of 14 residues. V was pared by 2 bases and J by 4 bases, with 3 bases of the junction left unmatched. CDR1 and CDR2 (germline): MNHEY, SVGAGI.

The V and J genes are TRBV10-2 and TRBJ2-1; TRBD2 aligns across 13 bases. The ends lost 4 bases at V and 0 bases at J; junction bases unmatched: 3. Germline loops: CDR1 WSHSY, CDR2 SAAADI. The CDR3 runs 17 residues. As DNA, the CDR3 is TGCGCCAGCAGTGTCGGGACTAGCGGGGCCTCCTACAATGAGCAGTTCTTC. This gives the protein CASSVGTSGASYNEQFF.

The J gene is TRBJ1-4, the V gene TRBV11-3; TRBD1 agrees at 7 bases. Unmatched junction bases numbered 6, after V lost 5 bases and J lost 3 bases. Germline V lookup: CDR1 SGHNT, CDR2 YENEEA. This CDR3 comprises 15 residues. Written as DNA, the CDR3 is TGTGCCAGCAGCCGACCGGACAGGTCTAATGAAAAACTGTTTTTT. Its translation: CASSRPDRSNEKLFF.

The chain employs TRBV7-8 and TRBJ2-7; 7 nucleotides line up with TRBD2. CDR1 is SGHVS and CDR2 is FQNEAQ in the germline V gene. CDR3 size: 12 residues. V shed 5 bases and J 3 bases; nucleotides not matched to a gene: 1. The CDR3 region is CASSPSGYEQYF. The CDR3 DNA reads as TGTGCCAGCAGCCCTAGCGGCTACGAGCAGTACTTC.

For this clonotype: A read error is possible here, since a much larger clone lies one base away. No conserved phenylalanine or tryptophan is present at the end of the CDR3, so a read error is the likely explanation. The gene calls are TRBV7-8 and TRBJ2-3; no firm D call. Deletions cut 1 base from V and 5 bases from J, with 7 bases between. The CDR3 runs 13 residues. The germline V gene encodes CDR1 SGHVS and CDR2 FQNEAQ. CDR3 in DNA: TGTGCCAGCAGCTTAGGGGTCAAAGATACGCAGTATCTT. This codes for CASSLGVKDTQYL.

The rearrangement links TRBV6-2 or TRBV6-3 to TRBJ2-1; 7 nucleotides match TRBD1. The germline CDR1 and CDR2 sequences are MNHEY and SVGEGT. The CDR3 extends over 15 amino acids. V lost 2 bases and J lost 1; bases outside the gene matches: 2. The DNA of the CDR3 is TGTGCCAGCAGTTACGCACAGGGGTCCTACAATGAGCAGTTCTTC. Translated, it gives CASSYAQGSYNEQFF.

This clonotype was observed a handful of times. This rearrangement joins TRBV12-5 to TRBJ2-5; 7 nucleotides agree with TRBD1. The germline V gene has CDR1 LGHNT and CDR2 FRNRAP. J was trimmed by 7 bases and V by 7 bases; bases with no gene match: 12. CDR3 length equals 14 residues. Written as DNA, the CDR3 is TGTGCTAGTGCCCAAGAGATTACAGGGGCGACCCAGTACTTC. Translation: CASAQEITGATQYF.

The DNA for the CDR3 is TGTGCCAGCAGTTTATACAGTTCGGGGATGTTTTTT. It yields the protein CASSLYSSGMFF. The V call is TRBV12-3 or TRBV12-4, the J call TRBJ2-2; D may be TRBD2 (5 bases). This CDR3 is built from 12 residues. Trimming cost V 2 bases and J 15 bases, with 13 bases left between them.

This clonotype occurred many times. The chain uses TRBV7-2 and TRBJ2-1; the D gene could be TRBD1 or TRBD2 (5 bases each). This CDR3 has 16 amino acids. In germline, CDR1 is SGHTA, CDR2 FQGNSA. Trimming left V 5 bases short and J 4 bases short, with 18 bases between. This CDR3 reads CASSQSLGPGYNEQFF. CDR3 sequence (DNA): TGTGCCAGCAGCCAATCCCTGGGGCCGGGGTACAATGAGCAGTTCTTC.

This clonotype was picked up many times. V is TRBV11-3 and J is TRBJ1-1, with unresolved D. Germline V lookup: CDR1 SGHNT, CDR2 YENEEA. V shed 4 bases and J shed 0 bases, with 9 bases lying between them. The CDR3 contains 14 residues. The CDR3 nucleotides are TGTGCCAGCAGCTCGACTCGGATGAACACTGAAGCTTTCTTT. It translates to CASSSTRMNTEAFF.

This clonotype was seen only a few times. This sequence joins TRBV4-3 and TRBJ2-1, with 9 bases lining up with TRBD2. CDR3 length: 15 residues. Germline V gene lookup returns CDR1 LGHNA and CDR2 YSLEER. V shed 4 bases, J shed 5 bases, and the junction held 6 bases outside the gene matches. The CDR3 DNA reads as TGCGCCAGCAGCCCAACTAGCGGGCCGCACAATGAGCAGTTCTTC. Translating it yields CASSPTSGPHNEQFF.

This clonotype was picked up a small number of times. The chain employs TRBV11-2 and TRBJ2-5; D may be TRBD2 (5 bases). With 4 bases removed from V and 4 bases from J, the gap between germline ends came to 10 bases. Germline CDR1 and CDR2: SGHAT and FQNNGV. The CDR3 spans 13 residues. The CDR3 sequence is CASSWRPGETQYF. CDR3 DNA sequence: TGTGCCAGCAGCTGGAGGCCGGGAGAGACCCAGTACTTC.

The CDR3 reads CASSLTGINTGELFF. The CDR3 DNA follows: TGTGCCAGCAGCTTGACAGGGATTAACACCGGGGAGCTGTTTTTT. The V gene is TRBV5-6, the J gene TRBJ2-2, with D possibly matching TRBD1 (6 bases). Looked up from germline, CDR1 is SGHDT and CDR2 is YYEEEE. The germline V and J ends were trimmed by 1 base and 2 bases, with 9 bases remaining between them. CDR3 size: 15 residues. Full variable domain (outside the CDR3, taken from reference TRBV5-6 and TRBJ2-2): DAGVTQSPTHLIKTRGQQVTLRCSPKSGHDTVSWYQQALGQGPQFIFQYYEEEERQRGNFPDRFSGHQFPNYSSELNVNALLLGDSALYLCASSLTGINTGELFFGEGSRLTVL.

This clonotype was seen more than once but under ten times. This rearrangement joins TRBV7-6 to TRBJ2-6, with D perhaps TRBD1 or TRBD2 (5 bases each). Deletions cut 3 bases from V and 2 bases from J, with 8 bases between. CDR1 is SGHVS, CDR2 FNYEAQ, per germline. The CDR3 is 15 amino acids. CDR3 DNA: TGTGCCAGCAGCTTCGGGGACGCTGGGGCCAACGTCCTGACTTTC. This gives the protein CASSFGDAGANVLTF.

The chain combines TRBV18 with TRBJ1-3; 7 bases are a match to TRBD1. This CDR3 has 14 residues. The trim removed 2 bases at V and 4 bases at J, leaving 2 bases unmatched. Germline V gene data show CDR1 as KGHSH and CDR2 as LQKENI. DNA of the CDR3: TGTGCCAGCTCACCAGGGACAGCCGGAAACACCATATATTTT. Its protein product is CASSPGTAGNTIYF.

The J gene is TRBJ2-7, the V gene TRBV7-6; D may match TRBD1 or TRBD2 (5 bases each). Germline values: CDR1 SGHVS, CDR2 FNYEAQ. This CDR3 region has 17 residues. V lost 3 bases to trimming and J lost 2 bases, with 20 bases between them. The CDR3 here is CASSFDGAGNKAYEQYF. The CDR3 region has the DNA TGTGCCAGCAGCTTCGACGGGGCCGGAAATAAGGCCTACGAGCAGTACTTC.